The present T cell receptor (beta chain) was sequenced within a study of blood T cell repertoires in COVID-19 (dated by TCRdb to the early 2020s). As for the study more broadly: Samples covering the acute and convalescent phases of COVID-19 were provided by collaborators in the United States, Italy and Spain. The material from the prospective study consisted of cDNA or gDNA derived from T cells, B-cell-depleted T cells, or PBMCs. Subjects who had been exposed to COVID-19, were actively infected with it, or had recovered from it provided the deeply sampled blood TCRbeta repertoires that made up the dataset. A freely available public database, intended as a resource for researchers studying the immune response to SARS-CoV-2, is where the repertoires were released. The samples were drawn from two sources: the first 160 participants of the ongoing ImmuneRACE study, and fewer than 1,500 subjects contributed by 6 global collaborators. Nearly every sample came with metadata listing a de-identified subject ID, COVID-19 status, age in years and sex. Where available, HLA class I and class II types were obtained from metadata supplied by the sample provider rather than from assay-based typing.

TCRbeta CDR3 regions were amplified from genomic DNA using the immunoSEQ Assay, a bias-controlled multiplex PCR. As for how the authors treated the data: Nucleated cell counts per sample were estimated from amplification of reference gene primers within the assay. To quantify the absolute abundance of each unique TCRbeta CDR3 rearrangement, sequence reads were collapsed and filtered. For each sample, productive Simpson clonality was calculated by taking the square root of Simpson's diversity index across productive rearrangements. The source is immuneACCESS, and TCRdb retained only in-frame sequences with V and J called. Part of the clones is not carried over; for the studies checked, unresolved V genes explain less than half of this, and the remainder is unexplained. The V and J calls and clone size come from that table; D and trimming were worked out from the DNA. Counted in this sample were about 150,000 clones; 84% of them appeared once. Roughly 7.2% of the sample rests with the top ten.

V drops 3 bases and J drops 4 bases, leaving 12 bases in between. In the germline V gene, CDR1 corresponds to SGHTA and CDR2 to FQGNSA. Including cysteine and phenylalanine, the CDR3 has 14 amino acids. Only CDR3 DNA is held: 42 bases, read in frame from base 1. The collaborating institutions used their own protocols to collect whole blood in K2EDTA tubes. For TCRbeta analysis, collaborators shipped samples as frozen whole blood, isolated PBMCs, or DNA extracted from either of those sample types. On this clone itself: Its antigen is still unknown. Base quality data are lacking; no much larger clone is found one base away.

General conclusions and limits of the study: How much clinical and demographic metadata was included differed by source and by participant, and the metadata was provided uncurated.

The clonotype originates from a woman aged 45 to 65 in a cohort sampled during active or convalescent COVID-19. The source material was peripheral blood. The chain links TRBV7-2 with TRBJ1-2, with a weak D call of TRBD1 (5 bases match). The nucleotide sequence reads as follows: TGTGCCAGCAGCTTTGGTCATGACAGCTATGGCTACACCTTC. Translated, this is CASSFGHDSYGYTF.